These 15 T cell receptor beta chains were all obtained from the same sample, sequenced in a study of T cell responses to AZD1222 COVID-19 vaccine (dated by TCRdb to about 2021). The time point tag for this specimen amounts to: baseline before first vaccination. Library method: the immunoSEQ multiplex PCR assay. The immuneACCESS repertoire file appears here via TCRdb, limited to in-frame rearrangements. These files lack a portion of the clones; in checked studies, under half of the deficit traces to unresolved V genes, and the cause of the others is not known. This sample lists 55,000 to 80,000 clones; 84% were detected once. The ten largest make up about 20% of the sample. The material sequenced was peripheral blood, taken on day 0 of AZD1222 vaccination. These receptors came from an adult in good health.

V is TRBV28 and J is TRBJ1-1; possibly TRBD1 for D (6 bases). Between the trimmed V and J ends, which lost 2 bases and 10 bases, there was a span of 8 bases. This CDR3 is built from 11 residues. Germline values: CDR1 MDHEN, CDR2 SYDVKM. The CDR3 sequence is CASSLTGPAFF. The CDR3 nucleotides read TGTGCCAGCAGTTTAACAGGGCCAGCTTTCTTT.

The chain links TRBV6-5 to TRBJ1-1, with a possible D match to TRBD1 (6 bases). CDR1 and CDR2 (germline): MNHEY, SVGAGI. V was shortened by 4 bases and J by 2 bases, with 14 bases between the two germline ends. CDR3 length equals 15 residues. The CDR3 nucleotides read TGTGCCAGCAGTTCACCGACAGGATCCAACACTGAAGCTTTCTTT. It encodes CASSSPTGSNTEAFF.

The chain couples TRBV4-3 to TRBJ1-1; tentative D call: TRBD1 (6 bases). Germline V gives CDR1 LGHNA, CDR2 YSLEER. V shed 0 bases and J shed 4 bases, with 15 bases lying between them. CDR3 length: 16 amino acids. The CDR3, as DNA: TGCGCCAGCAGCCAAGATTTCCCAGGGGCGGGCACTGAAGCTTTCTTT. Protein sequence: CASSQDFPGAGTEAFF.

This CDR3 reads CASTRTGSPGDEKLFF. In DNA form, the CDR3 reads TGTGCCAGCACTCGGACAGGGTCCCCCGGGGATGAAAAACTGTTTTTT. J is TRBJ1-4 and V is TRBV13, with TRBD1 matching over 8 bases. Per germline, CDR1 PRHDT and CDR2 FYEKMQ (reference sequence). V trimming: 7 bases; J trimming: 6 bases; junction bases outside the gene matches: 13. The CDR3 runs to 16 residues.

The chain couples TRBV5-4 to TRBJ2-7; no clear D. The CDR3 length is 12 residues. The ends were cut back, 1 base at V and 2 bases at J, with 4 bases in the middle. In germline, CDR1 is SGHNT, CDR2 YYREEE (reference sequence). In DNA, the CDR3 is TGTGCCAGCAGCTTGCCAGCCTACGAGCAGTACTTC. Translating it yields CASSLPAYEQYF.

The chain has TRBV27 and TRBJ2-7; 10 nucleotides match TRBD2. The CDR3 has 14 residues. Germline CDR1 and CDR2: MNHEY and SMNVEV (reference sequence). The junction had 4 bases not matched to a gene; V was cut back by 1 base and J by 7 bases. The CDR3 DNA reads TGTGCCAGCAGTTTATTGGGGACTAGCGAAGAGCAGTACTTC. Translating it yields CASSLLGTSEEQYF.

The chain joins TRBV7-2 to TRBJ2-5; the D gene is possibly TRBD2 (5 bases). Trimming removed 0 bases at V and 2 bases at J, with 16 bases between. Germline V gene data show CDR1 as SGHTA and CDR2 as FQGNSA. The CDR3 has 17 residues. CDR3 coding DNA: TGTGCCAGCAGCTTAGCGGCCACCCGGACTTCTCAAGAGACCCAGTACTTC. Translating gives CASSLAATRTSQETQYF.

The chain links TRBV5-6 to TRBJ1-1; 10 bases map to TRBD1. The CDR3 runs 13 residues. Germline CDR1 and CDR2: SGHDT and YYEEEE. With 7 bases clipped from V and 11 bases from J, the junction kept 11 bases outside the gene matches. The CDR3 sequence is CASGAPGQGSAFF. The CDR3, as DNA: TGTGCCAGCGGCGCCCCGGGACAGGGGTCGGCTTTCTTT.

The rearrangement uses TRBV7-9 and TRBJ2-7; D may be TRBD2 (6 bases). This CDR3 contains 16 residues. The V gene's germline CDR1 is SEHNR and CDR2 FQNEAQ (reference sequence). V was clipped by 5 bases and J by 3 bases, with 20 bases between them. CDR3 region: CASSPRRSEGDYEQYF. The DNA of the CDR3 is TGTGCCAGCAGCCCGAGACGTTCGGAGGGAGACTACGAGCAGTACTTC.

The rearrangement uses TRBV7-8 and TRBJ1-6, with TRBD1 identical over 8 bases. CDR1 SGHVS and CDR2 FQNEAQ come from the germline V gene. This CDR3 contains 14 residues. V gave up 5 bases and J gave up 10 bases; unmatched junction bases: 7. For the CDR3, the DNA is TGTGCCAGCAGCCCCGGACAGGGCAAGTCACCCCTCCACTTT. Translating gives CASSPGQGKSPLHF.

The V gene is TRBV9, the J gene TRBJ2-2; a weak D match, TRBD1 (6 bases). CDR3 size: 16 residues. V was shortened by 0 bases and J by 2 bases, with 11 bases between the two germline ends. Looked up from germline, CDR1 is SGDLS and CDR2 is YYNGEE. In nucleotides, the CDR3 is TGTGCCAGCAGCGTAGCTGCAGGGACAAACACCGGGGAGCTGTTTTTT. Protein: CASSVAAGTNTGELFF.

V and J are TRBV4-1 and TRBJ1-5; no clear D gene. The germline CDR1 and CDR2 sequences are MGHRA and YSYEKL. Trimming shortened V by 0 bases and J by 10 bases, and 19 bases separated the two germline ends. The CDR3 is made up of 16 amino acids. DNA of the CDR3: TGCGCCAGCAGCCAAGAAGGTAGGTCAGGCAAGGTTCCCCAGCATTTT. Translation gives CASSQEGRSGKVPQHF.

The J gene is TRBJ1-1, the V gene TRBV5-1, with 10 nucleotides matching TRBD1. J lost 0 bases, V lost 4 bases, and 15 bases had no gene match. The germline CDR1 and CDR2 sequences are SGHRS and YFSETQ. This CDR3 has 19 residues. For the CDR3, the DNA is TGCGCCAGCAGCACCATCAACCCTGGACAGGGGGGGATGAACACTGAAGCTTTCTTT. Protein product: CASSTINPGQGGMNTEAFF. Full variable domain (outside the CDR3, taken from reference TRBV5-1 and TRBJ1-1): KAGVTQTPRYLIKTRGQQVTLSCSPISGHRSVSWYQQTPGQGLQFLFEYFSETQRNKGNFPGRFSGRQFSNSRSEMNVSTLELGDSALYLCASSTINPGQGGMNTEAFFGQGTRLTVV.

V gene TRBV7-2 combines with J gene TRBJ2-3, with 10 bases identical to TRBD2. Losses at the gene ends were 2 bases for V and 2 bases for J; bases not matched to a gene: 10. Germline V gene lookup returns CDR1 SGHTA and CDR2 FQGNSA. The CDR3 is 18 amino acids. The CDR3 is CASSLYERGGRSTDTQYF. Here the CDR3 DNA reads TGTGCCAGCAGCTTATACGAGCGGGGGGGTCGCTCCACAGATACGCAGTATTTT.

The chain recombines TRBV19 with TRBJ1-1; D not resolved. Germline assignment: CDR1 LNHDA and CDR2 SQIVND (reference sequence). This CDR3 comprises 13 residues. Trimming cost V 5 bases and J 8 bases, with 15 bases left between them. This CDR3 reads CASSPNRVLEAFF. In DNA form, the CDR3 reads TGTGCCAGTAGTCCGAACAGAGTCTTAGAAGCTTTCTTT.